Presented here are 4 T cell receptor beta chains from one specimen sequenced in a study of PD-1 blockade in classical Hodgkin lymphoma (dated by TCRdb to the early 2020s). Library preparation used the immunoSEQ multiplex PCR assay. TCRdb took over this immuneACCESS table, retaining in-frame rearrangements with V and J assigned. Such tables are incomplete; in checked studies, under half of the missing clones stem from an unresolved V gene, and the remainder is unexplained. The sample records some 46,000 clones, 80% of which are singletons. The top ten hold about 20% of the sample. The sample's time point label, in plain terms: cycle 2 day 1 (C2D1) of nivolumab. Every trial patient had relapsed after autologous stem cell transplantation, and cohorts A, B and C differed in prior brentuximab vedotin exposure. Sequencing used peripheral blood mononuclear cells (PBMCs), obtained before the second cycle of nivolumab. These receptors originate from a human donor with classical Hodgkin lymphoma.

This chain connects TRBV10-3 to TRBJ1-2, with D perhaps TRBD1 (6 bases). Trimming removed 0 bases at V and 8 bases at J, with 10 bases between. Per the germline V gene, CDR1 is ENHRY and CDR2 is SYGVKD. The CDR3 sequence is 13 residues long. The CDR3 spells CAISESGGKGYTF. The CDR3 bases are TGTGCCATCAGTGAGTCAGGGGGAAAAGGCTACACCTTC.

The chain uses TRBV7-8 and TRBJ2-2; 9 bases are shared with TRBD1. The trim removed 1 base at V and 6 bases at J, leaving 9 bases unmatched. The V gene's germline CDR1 is SGHVS and CDR2 FQNEAQ. The CDR3 runs to 17 residues. CDR3 DNA sequence: TGTGCCAGCAGCTTAGTCGCCGGGACAGGGTGGGCCGGGGAGCTGTTTTTT. The encoded protein is CASSLVAGTGWAGELFF.

The rearrangement joins TRBV18 to TRBJ2-3; D remains ambiguous. The length of the CDR3 is 14 residues. With 8 bases removed from V and 4 bases from J, the gap between germline ends came to 16 bases. Germline V gene lookup returns CDR1 KGHSH and CDR2 LQKENI. This CDR3 reads CASPQKVNADTQYF. The CDR3 nucleotides read TGTGCCAGCCCCCAAAAAGTTAATGCAGATACGCAGTATTTT.

The rearrangement uses TRBV19 and TRBJ2-2, with D possibly called TRBD1 or TRBD2 (6 bases each). Trimming left V 5 bases short and J 4 bases short, with 14 bases between. The CDR3 sequence is 15 residues long. The germline gives CDR1 LNHDA, CDR2 SQIVND (reference sequence). The CDR3 is CASSRWGAITGELFF. CDR3 in DNA: TGTGCCAGTAGTCGGTGGGGGGCGATCACCGGGGAGCTGTTTTTT. Together with reference TRBV19 and TRBJ2-2, the CDR3 gives the full variable domain: DGGITQSPKYLFRKEGQNVTLSCEQNLNHDAMYWYRQDPGQGLRLIYYSQIVNDFQKGDIAEGYSVSREKKESFPLTVTSAQKNPTAFYLCASSRWGAITGELFFGEGSRLTVL.